This T cell receptor beta chain was sequenced for a study of cytomegalovirus exposure and HLA in healthy donors. Trimming at V came to 7 bases and at J to 4 bases, leaving 2 bases not matched to a gene. The germline CDR1 and CDR2 sequences are DFQATT and SNEGSKA (reference sequence). The CDR3 totals 11 residues. PCR employed 60 Vbeta and 13 Jbeta primers. Libraries were prepared by immunoSEQ multiplex PCR; TCRdb keeps only in-frame clonotypes and omits some of them. Seen here are around 78,000 clones, around 70% observed once, and the top ten hold 11%. The receptor's source is a middle-aged woman in good health and CMV-seropositive. The sequenced sample consisted of PBMCs. The rearrangement joins TRBV20-1 to TRBJ2-5; 8 positions agree with TRBD2. The CDR3, as DNA: TGCAGTGTCGGGAGGGGAGAGACCCAGTACTTC. Translation gives CSVGRGETQYF.